One and the same sample provided the 8 T cell receptor beta chains below, sequenced in a study of blood T cells in healthy people across ages. The second PCR ran roughly 7 to 11 cycles with a sample-barcoded 5' primer and J-beta primers. MiXCR, run by TCRdb on the 5' RACE reads, gives a single entry per CDR3 protein. The sample gives 600,000 or so distinct CDR3 sequences, approximately 30% of which show up once; 15% to 17% is in the top ten. The sample consisted of blood. These receptors were taken from a woman at least 80 years old in good health.

This clonotype came up many times. The V gene is TRBV3-1, the J gene TRBJ2-7; D remains ambiguous. This CDR3 spans 13 amino acids. Per germline, CDR1 LGHDT and CDR2 YNNKEL (reference sequence). Trimming shortened V by 8 bases and J by 1 base, and 12 bases separated the two germline ends. In DNA, the CDR3 is TGTGCCAGCGCCAGCCAAAGTTCCTACGAGCAGTACTTC. Protein sequence: CASASQSSYEQYF.

This clonotype was counted at least ten times. The V and J genes are TRBV29-1 and TRBJ1-2; 7 positions match TRBD1. Germline trimming cut 3 bases from V and 8 bases from J; bases unmatched to any gene: 9. The germline CDR1 and CDR2 sequences are SQVTM and ANQGSEA. The CDR3 has 13 residues. The CDR3 region has the DNA TGCAGCGTTGAGGGGCAGGGGGAAGTGGGCTACACCTTC. Encoded protein: CSVEGQGEVGYTF.

The chain uses TRBV20-1 and TRBJ2-3; 10 positions agree with TRBD2. The CDR3 runs to 19 residues. The germline gives CDR1 DFQATT, CDR2 SNEGSKA (reference sequence). The junction had 21 bases not matched to a gene; V was cut back by 3 bases and J by 6 bases. CDR3 sequence reads: CSASPLAGIQQAFTDTQYF. The CDR3 nucleotides read TGCAGTGCTAGTCCACTAGCGGGGATACAACAAGCATTCACGGATACGCAGTATTTT.

The rearrangement joins TRBV10-3 to TRBJ1-3, with D possibly being TRBD1 (5 bases). This CDR3 region has 16 residues. Germline CDR1 is ENHRY and CDR2 is SYGVKD. Trimming pared 11 bases from V and 0 bases from J, leaving 20 bases between. This CDR3 reads CASRGSAADSGNTIYF. DNA of the CDR3: TGTGCCTCACGGGGCAGTGCCGCTGACTCTGGAAACACCATATATTTT.

This clonotype was observed many times. The chain is built from TRBV6-6 and TRBJ2-1, with TRBD2 matching over 9 bases. CDR1 is MNHNY, CDR2 SVGAGI, per germline (reference sequence). After removal of 5 bases from V and 8 bases from J, the junction contained 16 bases not matched to a gene. The CDR3 sequence is 17 residues long. The CDR3, as DNA: TGTGCCAGCAGTGCCCGAAGAGCGGGGGGCCTCTTGGATGAGCAGTTCTTC. Protein sequence: CASSARRAGGLLDEQFF.

The gene calls are TRBV20-1 and TRBJ1-5; possible D gene TRBD1, 6 bases. Germline V gene lookup returns CDR1 DFQATT and CDR2 SNEGSKA (reference sequence). The CDR3 contains 15 residues. V lost 3 bases and J lost 2, with 14 bases in between. CDR3 protein: CSASWGLGGNQPQHF. Here the CDR3 DNA reads TGCAGTGCTAGCTGGGGGCTGGGGGGCAATCAGCCCCAGCATTTT.

This clonotype was observed a handful of times. The chain joins TRBV6-1 to TRBJ1-1; D is uncertain. Germline CDR1 and CDR2: MNHNS and SASEGT. Trimming shortened V by 8 bases and J by 1 base, and 11 bases separated the two germline ends. This CDR3 has 13 amino acids. The CDR3 sequence is CASRGPANTEAFF. CDR3 coding DNA: TGTGCCAGCCGAGGGCCGGCGAACACTGAAGCTTTCTTT.

This clonotype showed up just once. In DNA form, the CDR3 reads TGCGCCAGCAGCCAAGCTTCGGGGTTATTTGAAAAACTGTTTTTT. It yields the protein CASSQASGLFEKLFF. J is TRBJ1-4 and V is TRBV4-3; no clear D. Germline V CDR1 and CDR2: LGHNA, YSLEER. This CDR3 spans 15 amino acids. V lost 1 base and J lost 7, with 13 bases in between.